Reported below is one TCR beta chain. The antigen remains unidentified. Germline V gene sequence: CDR1 MNHEY, CDR2 SVGAGI. Trimming shortened V by 8 bases and J by 0 bases, and 13 bases separated the two germline ends. The CDR3 has 14 residues. In the PCR, 60 Vbeta and 13 Jbeta primers were used. Produced via immunoSEQ multiplex PCR; TCRdb's table is partial and in-frame only. The repertoire holds about 100,000 clones, with under 85% as singletons. The record originates from a study of cytomegalovirus exposure and HLA in healthy donors. Overall study findings and caveats: It was likely that a cluster of highly shared sequence variants was a sequencing artifact. In a later analysis, productive TCRs from donors in an Asian-associated ancestry cluster reportedly carried fewer N-insertions than the cohort mean.

This clonotype was obtained from a man between 50 and 59 years old in good health and CMV-seropositive. The material sequenced was PBMCs. The chain joins TRBV6-5 to TRBJ1-2, with a weak D call TRBD1 (5 bases). The CDR3 region has the DNA TGTGCCAGCCGAGGGACGGGAGCTAACTATGGCTACACCTTC. This translates into CASRGTGANYGYTF.